Presented here are 5 T cell receptor beta chains from one specimen sequenced in a study of blood T cells in healthy people across ages. It was with a sample-barcoded 5' primer and a J-beta primer mix that a second PCR of roughly 7 to 12 cycles was run. TCRdb re-analysed the 5' RACE reads in MiXCR, keeping a single row per CDR3 protein. The table lists roughly 1,100,000 distinct CDR3 sequences, 20% to 25% of them singletons, with approximately 0.7% in the top ten. This sample also belongs to another study, concerning T cells of mothers and their children.

Material for sequencing was blood. These receptors were collected from a girl under 10 years old in good health.

This clonotype was counted a few times. The chain joins TRBV9 to TRBJ2-5; D is uncertain. The J call could be wrong; TRBJ2-1 is a better fit for the DNA end. Per germline, CDR1 SGDLS and CDR2 YYNGEE. The length of the CDR3 is 12 residues. In DNA form, the CDR3 reads TGTGCCAGCAGCGTAGGCGGAGTGGGGCAGTTCTTC. The encoded protein is CASSVGGVGQFF.

The CDR3 nucleotides are TGCAGCGTTTTGGGCCCGGGGGCCCCGGATGAGCAGTTCTTC. This encodes CSVLGPGAPDEQFF. The chain employs TRBV29-1 and TRBJ2-5; tentatively, D is TRBD1 or TRBD2 (6 bases each). The assigned J gene may be wrong: the sequence end matches TRBJ2-1 better. Germline V gene sequence: CDR1 SQVTM, CDR2 ANQGSEA. This CDR3 has 14 residues.

The table lists this clonotype with many counts. The V call is TRBV4-3, the J call TRBJ2-1; D not certain. This CDR3 contains 15 residues. Germline V CDR1 and CDR2: LGHNA, YSLEER. V was trimmed by 0 bases and J by 3 bases, leaving 9 bases between them. For the CDR3, the DNA is TGCGCCAGCAGCCAAGATCCCACGGGCTACAATGAGCAGTTCTTC. This codes for CASSQDPTGYNEQFF.

The gene calls are TRBV5-1 and TRBJ2-7; D may be TRBD2 (6 bases). Trimming stripped 0 bases from V and 5 bases from J, with 15 bases between. The CDR3 has 15 residues. Germline V gives CDR1 SGHRS, CDR2 YFSETQ. This CDR3 is CASSLDSGGGHEQYF. For the CDR3, the DNA is TGCGCCAGCAGCTTGGATAGCGGAGGAGGCCACGAGCAGTACTTC. The variable domain in full, with the rest retrieved from reference TRBV5-1 and TRBJ2-7, is KAGVTQTPRYLIKTRGQQVTLSCSPISGHRSVSWYQQTPGQGLQFLFEYFSETQRNKGNFPGRFSGRQFSNSRSEMNVSTLELGDSALYLCASSLDSGGGHEQYFGPGTRLTVT.

This clonotype turned up a few times. The rearrangement joins TRBV7-6 to TRBJ2-1; D perhaps matches TRBD2 (5 bases). The V end lost 5 bases, the J end lost 7 bases, and 15 bases lay between the germline ends. Germline values: CDR1 SGHVS, CDR2 FNYEAQ. This CDR3 has 14 amino acids. DNA of the CDR3: TGTGCCAGCAGCCCGACGGGAACGTGGAATGAGCAGTTCTTC. This translates into CASSPTGTWNEQFF.